The clone carrying this TCR beta chain was observed a few times. Its antigen is not identified. CDR1 is MDHEN and CDR2 is SYDVKM in the germline V gene. The CDR3 has 16 amino acids. J lost 2 bases, V lost 6 bases, and 8 bases had no gene match. TCRdb itself ran the RT-PCR reads through MiXCR, one entry per CDR3 protein. The sample yields about 650,000 distinct CDR3 sequences, around 16% seen once. The record originates from a study of response to subunit inactivated influenza vaccine. General study results and limits: That few new T cells are recruited by each seasonal influenza vaccination was the authors' suggestion.

Sample: PBMCs from blood, taken 11 to 12 days after vaccination. The chain couples TRBV28 to TRBJ2-1; TRBD1 matches 9 bases. The clonotype was recovered from a man in his fifties or sixties who received an inactivated influenza vaccine. CDR3 in amino acids: CASSPIGQGPYNEQFF. The CDR3 region has the DNA TGTGCCAGCAGCCCAATCGGACAGGGGCCCTACAATGAGCAGTTCTTC.